This TCR beta chain was recovered during a study of CXCR3-negative and CXCR3-positive naive CD8 T cells. With respect to this clonotype: Its cognate antigen is unknown.

Germline CDR1 and CDR2: SGHRS and YFSETQ. This CDR3 region has 15 residues. Study-wide findings and caveats: Researchers report CXCR3 expression partially decreased after cryopreservation, with fresh PBMCs used in most assays.

The libraries of TRB cDNA were prepared using 5' RACE with UMI labels. TCRdb re-called the 5' RACE reads and catalogs CDR3 proteins one per entry, DNA excluded. Reported are some 66,000 distinct CDR3 sequences; the ten largest clones contain approximately 1.5%. The clonotype comes from a human donor in good health. Some clones in this sample may be carry-over from other donors' samples. The gene calls are TRBV5-1 and TRBJ2-7; the TCRdb call, TRBD1, lacks DNA for checking. The sequenced sample was naive CXCR3- CD8+ T cells from blood. Subset in this sample: CD45RO-CCR7+CD27+CD95- naive CD8+ T cells lacking CXCR3 (TNR3-). This CDR3 is CASSRTGTGWNEQYF.